The clone carrying this T cell receptor (beta chain) was counted a few times. CDR1 MGHDK and CDR2 SYGVNS come from the germline V gene. The V gene end was trimmed by 7 bases and the J gene end by 2 bases; junction bases not matched to a gene: 5. This CDR3 has 15 residues. Both TCR beta VDJ combination and CDR3 sequence profiling were carried out. Genomic DNA was the template for this profiling. TCRdb independently ran MiXCR on the reads; one entry per CDR3 protein. The sample shows 200,000 to 300,000 distinct CDR3 sequences, more than 45% of them seen only once. Those patients picked for sequencing had displayed CD8+CD57+ cell expansion on flow cytometry. This sample stems from a study of CD8+CD57+ T cells in acquired aplastic anemia.

The rearrangement links TRBV25-1 to TRBJ2-1; 10 bases map to TRBD2. The sequence was obtained from a human donor with aplastic anemia. Sequenced material: sorted CD4+, CD8+, or CD8+CD57+ T cells (not recorded which) from PBMCs. CDR3 region: CASNPLAGPYNEQFF. The CDR3 coding sequence is TGTGCCAGCAACCCACTAGCGGGGCCCTACAATGAGCAGTTCTTC.